The T cell receptor (beta chain) described here comes from a study of response to subunit inactivated influenza vaccine. Findings and caveats of the study: Authors suggested each seasonal influenza vaccination recruits few new T cells.

TCRdb recomputed calls from the RT-PCR reads with MiXCR, one row per CDR3 protein. The data hold 750,000 to 850,000 distinct CDR3 sequences, with about 18% observed a single time. As regards this clonotype: What it recognizes is unknown.

The sequenced sample was PBMCs from blood, obtained roughly 5 days after vaccination. The origin of this receptor is a man aged 50-59 years who received an inactivated influenza vaccine.

As DNA, the CDR3 is TGCAGTGCTAGAGATCGGCTAGCTGAGCAGTTCTTC. Translation gives CSARDRLAEQFF. The rearrangement uses TRBV20-1 and TRBJ2-1; possibly TRBD2 for D (5 bases). CDR3 length: 12 amino acids. Trimming left V 0 bases short and J 9 bases short, with 9 bases between. The germline V gene has CDR1 DFQATT and CDR2 SNEGSKA (reference sequence).